The present T cell receptor beta chain was sequenced within a study of blood T cell repertoires in COVID-19 (dated by TCRdb to 2020 to 2021). About the investigation overall: Samples covering the acute and convalescent phases of COVID-19 were provided by collaborators in the United States, Italy and Spain. Samples were obtained from the ongoing ImmuneRACE study (first 160 participants) and from 1,254 subjects provided by 6 global collaborators. The prospective study material was composed of cDNA or gDNA derived from T cells, B-cell-depleted T cells, or PBMCs. Subjects who had been exposed to COVID-19, were actively infected with it, or had recovered from it provided the deeply sampled blood TCRbeta repertoires that made up the dataset. Where available, HLA class I and class II types were obtained from metadata supplied by the sample provider rather than from assay-based typing. A de-identified subject ID, COVID-19 status, age in years and sex were almost always included in the sample metadata. The repertoires were released in a freely available public database meant as a resource for research on the immune response to SARS-CoV-2. Results the study describes overall, beyond this receptor: How much clinical and demographic metadata was included differed by source and by participant, and the metadata was provided uncurated.

On this clone itself: The antigen it binds to is not known. No clone much larger than this one lies a single base away; base qualities are absent.

Whole blood was collected in K2EDTA tubes by collaborating institutions according to the institutions' own protocols. Collaborator samples were shipped for TCRbeta analysis as frozen whole blood, isolated PBMCs, or DNA extracted from either sample type. The CDR3 starts with the cysteine, ends with the phenylalanine, and has 13 residues. The entry retains the CDR3 DNA only, 39 bases that are in frame from base 1. The V end gives up 5 bases and the J end 7 bases, leaving 6 bases in the junction not matched to a gene. The germline V gene encodes CDR1 KGHSH and CDR2 LQKENI. TCRbeta CDR3 regions were amplified from genomic DNA by means of the immunoSEQ Assay, a bias-controlled multiplex PCR. The authors processed their data as follows. The number of nucleated cells in each sample was estimated by amplification of reference gene primers within the assay. To quantify the absolute abundance of each unique TCRbeta CDR3 rearrangement, sequence reads were collapsed and filtered. For each sample, productive Simpson clonality was calculated as the square root of Simpson's diversity index across productive rearrangements. The immuneACCESS repertoire file appears here via TCRdb, limited to in-frame rearrangements. These files lack a portion of the clones; in checked studies, under half of the deficit traces to unresolved V genes, and the cause of the others is not known. V and J calls and clone size are copied from that table; D and trimming were computed from the DNA. Recorded for this sample are about 150,000 clones; around 87% of them occurred a single time. Around 6.1% of the sample is in the top ten clones.

Material: peripheral blood. The receptor chain draws on TRBV18 and TRBJ2-7, with 9 bases in between that match TRBD2. The receptor comes from an elderly man with acute or convalescent COVID-19. In nucleotide form, the sequence is TGTGCCAGCTCATATGGACTAGCGAGGGAGCAGTACTTC. Its product reads: CASSYGLAREQYF.